The rows below give T cell receptor beta chains drawn from one sample of a study of blood T cell repertoires in COVID-19. Profiling relied on immunoSEQ multiplex PCR, and the TCRdb table lists in-frame clones only, not all of them. The sample has some 330,000 clones; roughly 90% are singletons. Material for sequencing was peripheral blood. Receptors originate from a woman between 50 and 59 years old with active or convalescent COVID-19. The CDR3 runs from the conserved cysteine through the conserved F or W. A D gene is named only where the DNA matches it firmly. Expanded clones are given a class, and other clones once, few, many or no size at all.

v_gene	abundance	j_gene	d_gene	CDR3aa	CDR3nt
TRBV5-1	.	TRBJ1-6	.	CASSSATDSNSPLHF	TGCGCCAGCAGCTCAGCGACGGACTCTAATTCACCCCTCCACTTT
TRBV30	once	TRBJ2-4	.	CAWVPGLAKNIQYF	TGTGCCTGGGTACCGGGACTAGCCAAAAACATTCAGTACTTC
TRBV6-5	.	TRBJ2-5	.	CASTLSAAGETQYF	TGTGCCAGCACCCTTTCGGCGGCAGGGGAGACCCAGTACTTC
TRBV19	.	TRBJ1-5	TRBD1	CASSHQHPGQGNQPQHF	TGTGCCAGTAGCCATCAACACCCCGGACAGGGCAATCAGCCCCAGCATTTT
TRBV4-1	.	TRBJ2-1	TRBD1	CASSQAGGRVNEQFF	TGCGCCAGCAGCCAGGCAGGGGGTCGGGTAAATGAGCAGTTCTTC
TRBV7-9	.	TRBJ1-1	.	CASSLVMSMGPYSTEAFF	TGTGCCAGCAGCTTAGTTATGTCGATGGGCCCATATAGCACTGAAGCTTTCTTT
TRBV18	.	TRBJ1-1	TRBD1	CASSPQTGWETEAFF	TGTGCCAGCTCACCACAGACAGGGTGGGAGACTGAAGCTTTCTTT
TRBV30	.	TRBJ1-1	.	CAWSPWTQAASLKAFF	TGTGCCTGGAGTCCATGGACTCAAGCCGCTTCCCTGAAAGCTTTCTTT
TRBV28	.	TRBJ2-1	TRBD1	CASEQGQGDYNEQFF	TGTGCCAGCGAACAGGGACAGGGGGACTACAATGAGCAGTTCTTC
TRBV24-1	.	TRBJ2-1	TRBD1	CATSDPTGDEQFF	TGTGCCACCAGTGATCCAACAGGGGACGAGCAGTTCTTC
TRBV28	once	TRBJ1-1	.	CATQKWSGTNTEAFF	TGTGCCACCCAAAAGTGGAGCGGGACGAACACTGAAGCTTTCTTT
TRBV7-2	.	TRBJ1-6	TRBD1	CASSPGQNNSPLHF	TGTGCCAGCAGCCCGGGACAGAATAATTCACCCCTCCACTTT
TRBV19	few	TRBJ1-1	.	CASSQYTGNTEAFF	TGTGCCAGTAGCCAATATACAGGGAACACTGAAGCTTTCTTT
TRBV7-2	.	TRBJ2-2	TRBD2	CASSPSGGVDTGELFF	TGTGCCAGCAGCCCGTCGGGGGGGGTCGACACCGGGGAGCTGTTTTTT
TRBV27	few	TRBJ2-1	.	CASNPLGGNEQFF	TGTGCCAGCAACCCCCTAGGGGGAAATGAGCAGTTCTTC
TRBV5-1	.	TRBJ1-3	.	CASSLGTFRGSGNTIYF	TGCGCCAGCAGCTTGGGGACTTTCCGTGGCTCTGGAAACACCATATATTTT
TRBV7-2	.	TRBJ2-7	TRBD1	CASSLGGGAYEQYF	TGTGCCAGCAGCTTAGGAGGGGGCGCCTACGAGCAGTACTTC
TRBV3-1/TRBV3-2	.	TRBJ1-2	.	CASSPGGTQINYGYTF	TGTGCCAGCAGCCCTGGCGGGACCCAGATTAACTATGGCTACACCTTC
TRBV15	.	TRBJ1-1	TRBD1	CATSRDQGAWTEAFF	TGTGCCACCAGCAGAGATCAGGGGGCCTGGACTGAAGCTTTCTTT
TRBV10-3	.	TRBJ2-7	.	CAINEAGDGNEQYF	TGTGCCATCAATGAGGCAGGGGATGGAAACGAGCAGTACTTC
TRBV6-5	.	TRBJ2-7	.	CAGGLHGYEQYF	TGTGCCGGCGGACTGCACGGGTACGAGCAGTACTTC
TRBV18	.	TRBJ2-3	TRBD2	CASSPWTSSPLDTQYF	TGTGCCAGCTCACCATGGACTAGTTCCCCCCTAGATACGCAGTATTTT
TRBV29-1	.	TRBJ2-7	.	CSVADTPYEQYF	TGCAGCGTTGCTGACACACCCTACGAGCAGTACTTC
TRBV5-1	.	TRBJ2-7	.	CASSITGTGSYEQYF	TGCGCCAGCAGCATTACAGGGACGGGGTCCTACGAGCAGTACTTC
TRBV7-2	few	TRBJ1-1	.	CASSTQVNTEAFF	TGTGCCAGCAGCACACAGGTTAACACTGAAGCTTTCTTT
TRBV18	.	TRBJ1-4	.	CASSPQGPNEKLFF	TGTGCCAGCTCACCGCAGGGGCCTAATGAAAAACTGTTTTTT
TRBV7-2	.	TRBJ1-1	.	CASWPETVTEAFF	TGTGCCAGCTGGCCGGAGACGGTCACTGAAGCTTTCTTT
TRBV6-6	.	TRBJ2-7	TRBD1	CASSTRQGTHEQYF	TGTGCCAGCAGTACAAGACAGGGCACCCACGAGCAGTACTTC
TRBV30	.	TRBJ1-5	.	CAWSVRGQSNQPQHF	TGTGCCTGGAGTGTAAGGGGCCAGTCAAATCAGCCCCAGCATTTT
TRBV7-2	once	TRBJ2-7	.	CASSLGLHDSYEQYF	TGTGCCAGCAGCTTAGGACTTCACGACTCCTACGAGCAGTACTTC
TRBV3-1/TRBV3-2	.	TRBJ2-7	TRBD2	CASINLAGGRGEQYF	TGTGCCAGCATCAACCTAGCGGGGGGAAGGGGCGAGCAGTACTTC
TRBV7-9	.	TRBJ2-1	TRBD2	CASSLGTSGGRNEQFF	TGTGCCAGCAGCTTAGGGACTAGCGGGGGTAGAAATGAGCAGTTCTTC
TRBV6-5	.	TRBJ2-7	TRBD1	CASSSQGGQVSEQYF	TGTGCCAGCAGTTCCCAGGGGGGACAGGTATCCGAGCAGTACTTC
TRBV4-2	.	TRBJ2-7	TRBD2	CASSQDGWGLAGVLYEQYF	TGTGCCAGCAGCCAAGACGGGTGGGGACTAGCGGGAGTTTTGTACGAGCAGTACTTC
TRBV7-9	.	TRBJ2-3	.	CASTAAGADTQYF	TGTGCCAGCACCGCTGCAGGGGCAGATACGCAGTATTTT
TRBV2	.	TRBJ2-7	TRBD1	CASNLGTGSYEQYF	TGTGCCAGCAACCTCGGGACAGGGTCTTACGAGCAGTACTTC
TRBV30	.	TRBJ2-7	.	CAWGLTGGGDEQYF	TGTGCCTGGGGGCTCACAGGGGGAGGGGACGAGCAGTACTTC
TRBV5-1	.	TRBJ2-1	TRBD2	CASSSMTSGSYSEQFF	TGCGCCAGCAGCTCTATGACTAGCGGGAGTTATAGTGAGCAGTTCTTC
TRBV7-3	.	TRBJ2-1	TRBD2	CASRLGLDNEQFF	TGTGCCAGCAGATTGGGACTAGACAATGAGCAGTTCTTC
TRBV6-5	once	TRBJ2-3	.	CASNTREDTQYF	TGTGCCAGCAACACCAGGGAAGATACGCAGTATTTT
TRBV24-1	.	TRBJ2-5	TRBD2	CATSPGTSGRGRRETQYF	TGTGCCACCAGTCCTGGGACTAGCGGGAGGGGGAGACGAGAGACCCAGTACTTC
TRBV7-8	.	TRBJ1-4	.	CASSRAGTNEKLFF	TGTGCCAGCAGCCGGGCAGGGACTAATGAAAAACTGTTTTTT
TRBV7-9	.	TRBJ2-4	.	CASSLLAGGVIQYF	TGTGCCAGCAGCCTCTTAGCTGGGGGCGTCATTCAGTACTTC
TRBV28	.	TRBJ1-5	TRBD1	CASSSGGGHSNQPQHF	TGTGCCAGCAGTTCAGGGGGCGGGCATAGCAATCAGCCCCAGCATTTT
TRBV27	.	TRBJ2-7	TRBD2	CASSLGSAGGGEQYF	TGTGCCAGCAGTTTGGGCTCAGCGGGAGGTGGTGAGCAGTACTTC
TRBV24-1	.	TRBJ2-2	.	CATSERPGGELFF	TGTGCCACCAGTGAGCGCCCAGGGGGGGAGCTGTTTTTT
TRBV28	.	TRBJ2-7	TRBD1	CASTNPNSRDRSSYEQYF	TGTGCCAGCACCAATCCGAACTCCCGGGACAGGAGCTCCTACGAGCAGTACTTC
TRBV25-1	.	TRBJ2-1	.	CASSPSGLAQGWVQFF	TGTGCCAGCAGTCCCTCGGGACTGGCTCAAGGATGGGTGCAGTTCTTC
TRBV28	.	TRBJ1-2	TRBD1	CASSHRTGGAGYGYTF	TGTGCCAGCAGTCACCGGACAGGGGGCGCTGGCTATGGCTACACCTTC
TRBV6-2/TRBV6-3	once	TRBJ1-2	.	CASSRQDNYGYTF	TGTGCCAGCAGTAGACAGGATAACTATGGCTACACCTTC
TRBV6-6	.	TRBJ1-1	TRBD1	CASSQPSSHRGRTEAFF	TGTGCCAGCAGTCAACCCTCAAGTCACAGGGGGCGCACTGAAGCTTTCTTT
TRBV7-9	.	TRBJ1-4	.	CASSLLATNEKLFF	TGTGCCAGCAGCTTACTTGCAACTAATGAAAAACTGTTTTTT
TRBV7-2	.	TRBJ1-1	TRBD1	CASSLERTGVAFF	TGTGCCAGCAGCTTAGAGAGGACAGGGGTAGCTTTCTTT
TRBV5-1	.	TRBJ1-5	.	CASSLESDNQPQHF	TGCGCCAGCAGCTTAGAGAGTGACAATCAGCCCCAGCATTTT
TRBV7-3	.	TRBJ2-2	TRBD2	CASSLPLSGVNTGELFF	TGTGCCAGCAGCTTACCCCTTAGCGGGGTGAACACCGGGGAGCTGTTTTTT